A selection of T cell receptor beta chains follows, all from one sample in a study of CD8 T cells in ankylosing spondylitis. Each CDR3 protein gets one entry after TCRdb re-called the 5' RACE reads with MiXCR. The data show more than 500,000 distinct CDR3 sequences, about 5.4% seen once. The sequenced material came from blood, either unsorted or a sorted T cell fraction (not recorded which). All receptors come from a male donor with ankylosing spondylitis. CDR3s include the opening cysteine and the closing phenylalanine or tryptophan. The order of the fields is D gene, J gene, clone size, V gene, CDR3 DNA, CDR3 protein. D genes are given only for firm matches. Where a row states a size, it is once, few, many or the class of an expanded clone; other rows omit it.

D gene: TRBD2
J gene: TRBJ2-5
clone size: NA
V gene: TRBV20-1
CDR3 DNA: TGCAGTGCGACCACCGGGACTAGCGGGTTCCAAGAGACCCAGTACTTC
CDR3 protein: CSATTGTSGFQETQYF

D gene: NA
J gene: TRBJ2-2
clone size: many
V gene: TRBV27
CDR3 DNA: TGTGCCAGCAGTTTCCTCCGAGGGGAGCTGTTTTTT
CDR3 protein: CASSFLRGELFF

D gene: NA
J gene: TRBJ2-7
clone size: many
V gene: TRBV10-2
CDR3 DNA: TGCGCCAGCAGTGGAGAGTACGAGCAGTACTTC
CDR3 protein: CASSGEYEQYF

D gene: NA
J gene: TRBJ2-3
clone size: few
V gene: TRBV5-1
CDR3 DNA: TGCGCCAGCAGCTTGCTGGGGCAGGGCCCTAGCACAGATACGCAGTATTTT
CDR3 protein: CASSLLGQGPSTDTQYF

D gene: NA
J gene: TRBJ2-4
clone size: many
V gene: TRBV7-9
CDR3 DNA: TGTGCCAGCAGCTTAGGAACTTTAGCCAAAAACATTCAGTACTTC
CDR3 protein: CASSLGTLAKNIQYF

D gene: NA
J gene: TRBJ1-1
clone size: many
V gene: TRBV12-3/TRBV12-4
CDR3 DNA: TGTGCCAGCAGCCTATTCAGACGAAGGGCCGTGAAAGCTTTCTTT
CDR3 protein: CASSLFRRRAVKAFF

D gene: NA
J gene: TRBJ1-1
clone size: many
V gene: TRBV6-5
CDR3 DNA: TGTGCCAGCAGTTACTCGGACGTTCCCACTGAAGCTTTCTTT
CDR3 protein: CASSYSDVPTEAFF

D gene: TRBD1
J gene: TRBJ2-1
clone size: many
V gene: TRBV7-6
CDR3 DNA: TGTGCCAGCAGCTTAGCCACAGGGGGGCAGTTCTTC
CDR3 protein: CASSLATGGQFF

D gene: NA
J gene: TRBJ2-7
clone size: many
V gene: TRBV12-3/TRBV12-4
CDR3 DNA: TGTGCCAGCAGGGGGGTCTACGAGCAGTACTTC
CDR3 protein: CASRGVYEQYF

D gene: NA
J gene: TRBJ2-7
clone size: many
V gene: TRBV20-1
CDR3 DNA: TGCAGTGCCACACGGGGATTCTCCTACGAGCAGTACTTC
CDR3 protein: CSATRGFSYEQYF

D gene: TRBD2
J gene: TRBJ2-7
clone size: few
V gene: TRBV29-1
CDR3 DNA: TGCAGCGTTGAAGAGACTAGCGGGACCTACGAGCAGTACTTC
CDR3 protein: CSVEETSGTYEQYF

D gene: TRBD1
J gene: TRBJ2-5
clone size: NA
V gene: TRBV24-1
CDR3 DNA: TGTGCCACCAGTGATCCAGGGGGCCGGGGAGAGACCCAGTACTTC
CDR3 protein: CATSDPGGRGETQYF

D gene: TRBD1
J gene: TRBJ2-7
clone size: many
V gene: TRBV6-5
CDR3 DNA: TGTGCCAGCAGTTTCTGGGACAGCCCCTACGAGCAGTACTTC
CDR3 protein: CASSFWDSPYEQYF

D gene: NA
J gene: TRBJ1-2
clone size: many
V gene: TRBV3-1
CDR3 DNA: TGTGCCAGCAGCGTTCGACAGAAGCTCTATGGCTACACCTTC
CDR3 protein: CASSVRQKLYGYTF

D gene: NA
J gene: TRBJ2-5
clone size: many
V gene: TRBV25-1
CDR3 DNA: TGTGCCAGCAGTGGCACCCGGGGGGAGACCCAGTACTTC
CDR3 protein: CASSGTRGETQYF

D gene: NA
J gene: TRBJ2-1
clone size: many
V gene: TRBV7-2
CDR3 DNA: TGTGCCAGCAGCGAACTCGACCGCAATGAGCAGTTCTTC
CDR3 protein: CASSELDRNEQFF

D gene: NA
J gene: TRBJ2-6
clone size: many
V gene: TRBV29-1
CDR3 DNA: TGCAGCGCCAGGGTTTTGTCCGTCTCTGGGGCCAACGTCCTGACTTTC
CDR3 protein: CSARVLSVSGANVLTF

D gene: TRBD2
J gene: TRBJ2-7
clone size: many
V gene: TRBV29-1
CDR3 DNA: TGCAGCGCACTGACTAGCGGGAGGCCACATTACTTC
CDR3 protein: CSALTSGRPHYF

D gene: TRBD1
J gene: TRBJ1-4
clone size: NA
V gene: TRBV11-2
CDR3 DNA: TGTGCCAGCAGCACGGGCATAGGGGGCAAAGAAAAACTGTTTTTT
CDR3 protein: CASSTGIGGKEKLFF

D gene: TRBD2
J gene: TRBJ2-1
clone size: many
V gene: TRBV4-1
CDR3 DNA: TGCGCCAGCAGCCAGACACTAGCGGCCTCCTACAATGAGCAGTTCTTC
CDR3 protein: CASSQTLAASYNEQFF

D gene: NA
J gene: TRBJ2-3
clone size: NA
V gene: TRBV7-9
CDR3 DNA: TGTGCCAGCATCGGGGTGAACAAAGATGCGCAGTATTTT
CDR3 protein: CASIGVNKDAQYF

D gene: NA
J gene: TRBJ1-4
clone size: many
V gene: TRBV27
CDR3 DNA: TGTGCCAGCAGTTTATCCCGAGCGGGAAAACTGTTTTTT
CDR3 protein: CASSLSRAGKLFF

D gene: NA
J gene: TRBJ2-7
clone size: few
V gene: TRBV5-1
CDR3 DNA: TGCGCCAGCAGCTTGAGGGGGTCAGGGGCGCACGAGCAGTACTTC
CDR3 protein: CASSLRGSGAHEQYF

D gene: NA
J gene: TRBJ1-5
clone size: few
V gene: TRBV20-1
CDR3 DNA: TGCAGTGCTAGAGATCGGTCAAGGGCATATAGCAATCAGCCCCAGCATTTT
CDR3 protein: CSARDRSRAYSNQPQHF

D gene: NA
J gene: TRBJ2-5
clone size: many
V gene: TRBV10-3
CDR3 DNA: TGTGCCATCAGCCGCGGACAGAAAGAGACCCAGTACTTC
CDR3 protein: CAISRGQKETQYF

D gene: NA
J gene: TRBJ2-7
clone size: many
V gene: TRBV4-3
CDR3 DNA: TGCGCCAGCAGCCAACGCTATCGCCGGGACACCTACTACGAGCAGTACTTC
CDR3 protein: CASSQRYRRDTYYEQYF

D gene: NA
J gene: TRBJ2-2
clone size: many
V gene: TRBV11-3
CDR3 DNA: TGTGCCAGCAGCCCGTTGGTCCAACCCGGGGAGCTGTTTTTT
CDR3 protein: CASSPLVQPGELFF

D gene: TRBD1
J gene: TRBJ1-1
clone size: many
V gene: TRBV6-6
CDR3 DNA: TGTGCCAGCAGTTCGAGGGGGCTGGCTGAAGCTTTCTTT
CDR3 protein: CASSSRGLAEAFF

D gene: TRBD2
J gene: TRBJ2-1
clone size: many
V gene: TRBV4-3
CDR3 DNA: TGCGCCAGCAGCCAAGACCCACCGACTAGCGATAGCTACAATGAGCAGTTCTTC
CDR3 protein: CASSQDPPTSDSYNEQFF